This is a list of T cell receptor beta chains from one sample in a study of blood T cell repertoires in COVID-19. Some clones are missing from TCRdb's copy, which holds only in-frame ones; the method was immunoSEQ multiplex PCR. The data hold approximately 74,000 clones, with around 88% observed a single time. The source material was peripheral blood. Source of these receptors: a woman older than 75 with active or convalescent COVID-19. Each CDR3 is given with its conserved first and last residue. D genes are given only for firm matches.

DNA: TGTGCCAGCAGTTTGGGACTAGCGGGGGGGCGAGGAGATACGCAGTATTTT; CDR3: CASSLGLAGGRGDTQYF; D: TRBD2; J: TRBJ2-3; V: TRBV28
DNA: TGTGCCAGCAGTGAACGGGACAGGGGGAGAGAGCAGTACTTC; CDR3: CASSERDRGREQYF; D: TRBD1; J: TRBJ2-7; V: TRBV6-1
DNA: TGTGCCAGCAGCCCAAAAGCTAGGGGGCAAGAGACCCAGTACTTC; CDR3: CASSPKARGQETQYF; D: -; J: TRBJ2-5; V: TRBV3-1/TRBV3-2
DNA: TGTGCCAGCAGCCCCCGGGACAGTAACAATTCACCCCTCCACTTT; CDR3: CASSPRDSNNSPLHF; D: TRBD1; J: TRBJ1-6; V: TRBV7-2
DNA: TGTGCCAGCAGTTTATCGTTGGGGGAGGTCCCGTACGAGCAGTACTTC; CDR3: CASSLSLGEVPYEQYF; D: -; J: TRBJ2-7; V: TRBV27
DNA: TGTGCCAGCAGCGGCGGGAGGGTGTTTGGCTACACCTTC; CDR3: CASSGGRVFGYTF; D: -; J: TRBJ1-2; V: TRBV28
DNA: TGTGCCAGCAGCCCCTCCACTAGCGGGGAGGCCGAGCAGTACTTC; CDR3: CASSPSTSGEAEQYF; D: TRBD2; J: TRBJ2-7; V: TRBV9
DNA: TGTGCCAGCAGCCTCAGGCCCTTGGTGGCGGGATTGGGGGCCAACGTCCTGACTTTC; CDR3: CASSLRPLVAGLGANVLTF; D: -; J: TRBJ2-6; V: TRBV14
DNA: TGTGCCAGCAGCAATCCCCCCCAGGGGGAAGCGAACACCGGGGAGCTGTTTTTT; CDR3: CASSNPPQGEANTGELFF; D: -; J: TRBJ2-2; V: TRBV21-1
DNA: TGTGCCAGCAGGTCTGGGGACTCGTGGAACGAGCAGTACTTC; CDR3: CASRSGDSWNEQYF; D: -; J: TRBJ2-7; V: TRBV6-5